The sequence of this TCR beta chain was determined in a study of tumor and adjacent non-tumor tissue in lung cancer. Overall study findings and caveats: Higher tumor TCR diversity was associated with shorter survival.

The library came from three nested PCR rounds adapted from ARM-PCR protocols. Via MiXCR, TCRdb re-called the multiplex PCR reads, giving one row per CDR3 protein. There are more than 85,000 distinct CDR3 sequences in the sample; 61% occur only once, and about 15% lies in the top ten. This clonotype came up many times. Its antigen remains unknown. This sample's RNA came from whole unsorted tissue. CDR1 and CDR2 (germline): SQVTM, ANQGSEA. CDR3 length: 14 amino acids. Between the trimmed V and J ends, which lost 4 bases and 0 bases, there was a span of 10 bases. Sequencing used lung tumor tissue. The receptor was derived from a man between 65 and 85 years old with non-small cell lung cancer. This rearrangement joins TRBV29-1 to TRBJ1-5; perhaps TRBD1 as D (5 bases). This chain's CDR3 is CSVVFGGSNQPQHF. In DNA, the CDR3 is TGCAGCGTTGTTTTCGGGGGTAGCAATCAGCCCCAGCATTTT.